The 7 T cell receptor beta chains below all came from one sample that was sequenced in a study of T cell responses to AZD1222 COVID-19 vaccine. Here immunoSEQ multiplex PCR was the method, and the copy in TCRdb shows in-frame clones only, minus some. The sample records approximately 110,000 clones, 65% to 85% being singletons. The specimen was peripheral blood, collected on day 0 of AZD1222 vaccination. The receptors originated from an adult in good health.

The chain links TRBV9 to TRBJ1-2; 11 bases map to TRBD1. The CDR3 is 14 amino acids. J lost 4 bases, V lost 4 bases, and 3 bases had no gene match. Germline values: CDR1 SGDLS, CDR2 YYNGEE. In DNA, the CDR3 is TGTGCCAGCAGCAGTGGGACAGGGGGCTATGGCTACACCTTC. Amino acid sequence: CASSSGTGGYGYTF.

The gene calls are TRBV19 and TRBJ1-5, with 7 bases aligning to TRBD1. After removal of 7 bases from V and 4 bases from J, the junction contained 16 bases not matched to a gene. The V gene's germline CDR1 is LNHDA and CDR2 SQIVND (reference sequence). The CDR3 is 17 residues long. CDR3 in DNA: TGTGCCAGTATTCATAAGTGGGGGGGGACAGCAAATCAGCCCCAGCATTTT. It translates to CASIHKWGGTANQPQHF.

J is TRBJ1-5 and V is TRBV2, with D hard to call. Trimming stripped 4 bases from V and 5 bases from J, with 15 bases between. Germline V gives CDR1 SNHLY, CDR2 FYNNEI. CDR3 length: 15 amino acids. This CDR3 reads CASSVLWGGDQPQHF. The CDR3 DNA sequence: TGTGCCAGCAGTGTGTTGTGGGGTGGTGATCAGCCCCAGCATTTT. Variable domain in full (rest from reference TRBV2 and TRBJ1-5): EPEVTQTPSHQVTQMGQEVILRCVPISNHLYFYWYRQILGQKVEFLVSFYNNEISEKSEIFDDQFSVERPDGSNFTLKIRSTKLEDSAMYFCASSVLWGGDQPQHFGDGTRLSIL.

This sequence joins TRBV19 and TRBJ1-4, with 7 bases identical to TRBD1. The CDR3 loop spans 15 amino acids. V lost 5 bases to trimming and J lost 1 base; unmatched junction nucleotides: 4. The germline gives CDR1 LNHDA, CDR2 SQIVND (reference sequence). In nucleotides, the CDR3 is TGTGCCAGTAGTCGTAACAGGGGAACTAATGAAAAACTGTTTTTT. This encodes CASSRNRGTNEKLFF.

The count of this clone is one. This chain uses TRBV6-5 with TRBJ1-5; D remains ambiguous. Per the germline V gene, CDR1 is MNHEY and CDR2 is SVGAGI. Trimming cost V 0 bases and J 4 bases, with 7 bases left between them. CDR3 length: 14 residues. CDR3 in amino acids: CASSYSGRNQPQHF. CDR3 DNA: TGTGCCAGCAGTTACTCCGGACGGAATCAGCCCCAGCATTTT.

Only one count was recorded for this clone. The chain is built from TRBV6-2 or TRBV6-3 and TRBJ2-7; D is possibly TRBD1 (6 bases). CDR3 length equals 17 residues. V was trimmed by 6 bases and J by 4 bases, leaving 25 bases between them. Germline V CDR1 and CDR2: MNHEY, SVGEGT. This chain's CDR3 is CASSRTLKGTKGYEQYF. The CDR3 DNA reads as TGTGCCAGCAGCCGCACACTTAAGGGGACAAAGGGATACGAGCAGTACTTC.

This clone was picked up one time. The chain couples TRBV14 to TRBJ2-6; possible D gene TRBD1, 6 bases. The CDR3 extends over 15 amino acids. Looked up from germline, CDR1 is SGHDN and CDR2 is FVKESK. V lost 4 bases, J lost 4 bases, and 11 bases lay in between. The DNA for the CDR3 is TGTGCCAGCAGCCTCTCAGGGGCCGGGGCCAACGTCCTGACTTTC. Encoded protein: CASSLSGAGANVLTF.